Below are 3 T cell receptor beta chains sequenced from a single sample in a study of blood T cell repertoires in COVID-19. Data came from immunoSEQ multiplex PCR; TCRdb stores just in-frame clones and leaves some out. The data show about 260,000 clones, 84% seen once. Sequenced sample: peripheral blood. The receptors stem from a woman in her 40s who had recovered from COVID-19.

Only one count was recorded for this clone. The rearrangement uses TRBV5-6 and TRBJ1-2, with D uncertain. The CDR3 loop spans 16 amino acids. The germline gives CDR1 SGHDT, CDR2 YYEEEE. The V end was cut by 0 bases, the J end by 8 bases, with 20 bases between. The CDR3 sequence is CASSLASGGGSNGYTF. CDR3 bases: TGTGCCAGCAGCTTGGCCTCTGGTGGAGGGAGTAACGGCTACACCTTC.

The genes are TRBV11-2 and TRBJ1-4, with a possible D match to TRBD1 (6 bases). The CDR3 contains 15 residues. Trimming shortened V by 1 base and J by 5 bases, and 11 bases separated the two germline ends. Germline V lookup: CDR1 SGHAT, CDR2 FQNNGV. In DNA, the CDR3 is TGTGCCAGCAGCTTAGGTACAGGGCGGAATGAAAAACTGTTTTTT. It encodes CASSLGTGRNEKLFF. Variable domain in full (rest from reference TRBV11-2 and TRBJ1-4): EAGVAQSPRYKIIEKRQSVAFWCNPISGHATLYWYQQILGQGPKLLIQFQNNGVVDDSQLPKDRFSAERLKGVDSTLKIQPAKLEDSAVYLCASSLGTGRNEKLFFGSGTQLSVL.

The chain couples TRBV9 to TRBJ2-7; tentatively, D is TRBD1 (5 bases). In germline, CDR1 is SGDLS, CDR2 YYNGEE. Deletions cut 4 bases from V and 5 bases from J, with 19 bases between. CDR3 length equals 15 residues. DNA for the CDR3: TGTGCCAGCAGCCCCTTCCCCCAGGACACCCACGAGCAGTACTTC. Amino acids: CASSPFPQDTHEQYF.